Listed below are T cell receptor beta chains from one sample, sequenced in a study of T cell changes during pregnancy in multiple sclerosis. Some clones are missing from TCRdb's copy, which holds only in-frame ones; the method was immunoSEQ multiplex PCR. The table includes 35,000 to 40,000 clones, 88% detected once. The sequences come from CD8+ T cells from peripheral blood mononuclear cells, collected in the third trimester of pregnancy. The origin of the receptors is a female donor with multiple sclerosis, enrolled in a pregnancy study. The CDR3 runs from the conserved cysteine through the conserved F or W. Fields, in order: clone size, V gene, D gene, J gene, CDR3 protein, CDR3 DNA. A D gene is named only where the DNA matches it firmly. Expanded clones are given a class, and other clones once, few, many or no size at all.

clone_size: NA
v_call: TRBV7-9
d_call: NA
j_call: TRBJ2-1
cdr3_aa: CASSPIIADEQFF
cdr3_nt: TGTGCCAGCAGCCCCATCATAGCAGATGAGCAGTTCTTC

clone_size: few
v_call: TRBV6-5
d_call: TRBD1
j_call: TRBJ1-2
cdr3_aa: CASSSGQGGGYTF
cdr3_nt: TGTGCCAGCAGTTCCGGACAGGGCGGTGGCTACACCTTC

clone_size: NA
v_call: TRBV5-6
d_call: NA
j_call: TRBJ1-1
cdr3_aa: CASSYPTGNTEAFF
cdr3_nt: TGTGCCAGCAGCTATCCGACGGGAAACACTGAAGCTTTCTTT

clone_size: NA
v_call: TRBV7-8
d_call: NA
j_call: TRBJ2-7
cdr3_aa: CASSLSNYEQYF
cdr3_nt: TGTGCCAGCAGCTTGTCCAATTACGAGCAGTACTTC

clone_size: NA
v_call: TRBV21-1
d_call: NA
j_call: TRBJ1-4
cdr3_aa: CASSKRQILGTPNEKLFF
cdr3_nt: TGTGCCAGCAGCAAACGTCAAATCCTCGGGACACCTAATGAAAAACTGTTTTTT

clone_size: NA
v_call: TRBV11-2
d_call: NA
j_call: TRBJ2-7
cdr3_aa: CASSFGAIQGHEQYF
cdr3_nt: TGTGCCAGCAGCTTCGGCGCGATACAGGGCCACGAGCAGTACTTC

clone_size: NA
v_call: TRBV7-9
d_call: NA
j_call: TRBJ2-7
cdr3_aa: CASSLGGRTYEQYF
cdr3_nt: TGTGCCAGCAGCTTAGGTGGCAGGACCTACGAGCAGTACTTC

clone_size: NA
v_call: TRBV10-2
d_call: NA
j_call: TRBJ2-3
cdr3_aa: CASSTGPNTDTQYF
cdr3_nt: TGCGCCAGCAGTACAGGGCCCAACACAGATACGCAGTATTTT

clone_size: NA
v_call: TRBV2
d_call: TRBD1
j_call: TRBJ1-1
cdr3_aa: CASSGQGSMNTEAFF
cdr3_nt: TGTGCCAGCAGTGGACAGGGATCGATGAACACTGAAGCTTTCTTT

clone_size: NA
v_call: TRBV2
d_call: TRBD2
j_call: TRBJ2-1
cdr3_aa: CASSDGAGGLNEQFF
cdr3_nt: TGTGCCAGCAGTGACGGAGCGGGGGGGCTCAATGAGCAGTTCTTC